Detailed here is one T cell receptor (beta chain). Its cognate antigen is unknown. The data originate from a study of graft-versus-host responses after intestinal transplantation. Profiled with immunoSEQ multiplex PCR; TCRdb holds only in-frame clones, not every one. This table holds roughly 25,000 clones, approximately 78% found once. V dropped 2 bases and J dropped 3 bases, with 7 bases sitting between them. Germline V gene data show CDR1 as ENHRY and CDR2 as SYGVKD. The CDR3 runs 13 residues. The genes are TRBV10-3 and TRBJ1-1; D not certain. Sequencing was performed on unstimulated CD8+ T cells sorted from spleen or lymph node cells, taken before transplant. The clonotype was recovered from a human donor who was the organ donor for an intestinal transplant. The CDR3 loop reads CAISENPDTEAFF. Written as DNA, the CDR3 is TGTGCCATCAGTGAGAATCCGGACACTGAAGCTTTCTTT.